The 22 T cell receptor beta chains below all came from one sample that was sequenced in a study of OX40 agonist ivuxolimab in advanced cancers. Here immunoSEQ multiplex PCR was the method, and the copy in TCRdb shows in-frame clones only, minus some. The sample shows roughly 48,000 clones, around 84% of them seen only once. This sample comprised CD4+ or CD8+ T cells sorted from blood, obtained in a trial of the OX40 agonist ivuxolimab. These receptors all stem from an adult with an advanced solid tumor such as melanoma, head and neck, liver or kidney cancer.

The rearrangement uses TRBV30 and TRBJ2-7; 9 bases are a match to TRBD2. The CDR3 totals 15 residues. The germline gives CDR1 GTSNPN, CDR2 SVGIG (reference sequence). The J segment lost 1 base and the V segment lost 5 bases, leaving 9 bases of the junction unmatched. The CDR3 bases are TGTGCCTGGGCACTCTCTAGCGGGATGTCCTACGAGCAGTACTTC. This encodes CAWALSSGMSYEQYF.

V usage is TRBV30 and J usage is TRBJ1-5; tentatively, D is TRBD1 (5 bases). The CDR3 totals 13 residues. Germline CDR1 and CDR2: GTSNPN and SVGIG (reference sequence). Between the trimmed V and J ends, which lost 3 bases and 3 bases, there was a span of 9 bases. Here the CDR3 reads CAWSREDNQPQHF. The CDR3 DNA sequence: TGTGCCTGGAGCAGGGAGGACAATCAGCCCCAGCATTTT.

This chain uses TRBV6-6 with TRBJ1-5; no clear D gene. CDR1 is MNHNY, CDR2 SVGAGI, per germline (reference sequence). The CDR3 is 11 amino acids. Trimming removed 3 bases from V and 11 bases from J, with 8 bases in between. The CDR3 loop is CASSYQQTQHF. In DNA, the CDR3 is TGTGCCAGCAGTTATCAACAGACCCAGCATTTT.

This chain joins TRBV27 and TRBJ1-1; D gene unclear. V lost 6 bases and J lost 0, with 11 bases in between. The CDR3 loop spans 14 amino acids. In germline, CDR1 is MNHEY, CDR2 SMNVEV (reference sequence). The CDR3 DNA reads TGTGCCAGCAGCATATCGCGGGTGAACACTGAAGCTTTCTTT. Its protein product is CASSISRVNTEAFF.

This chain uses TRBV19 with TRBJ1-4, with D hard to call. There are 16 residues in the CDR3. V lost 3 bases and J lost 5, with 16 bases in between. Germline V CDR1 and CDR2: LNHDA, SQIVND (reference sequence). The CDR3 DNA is TGTGCCAGTAGTATCGGGCGGCAACCACCGAATGAAAAACTGTTTTTT. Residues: CASSIGRQPPNEKLFF.

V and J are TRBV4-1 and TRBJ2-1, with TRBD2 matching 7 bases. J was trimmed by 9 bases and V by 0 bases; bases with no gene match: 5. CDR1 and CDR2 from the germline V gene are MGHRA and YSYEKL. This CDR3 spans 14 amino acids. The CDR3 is CASSQDPTGGEQFF. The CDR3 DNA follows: TGCGCCAGCAGCCAAGATCCCACGGGGGGTGAGCAGTTCTTC.

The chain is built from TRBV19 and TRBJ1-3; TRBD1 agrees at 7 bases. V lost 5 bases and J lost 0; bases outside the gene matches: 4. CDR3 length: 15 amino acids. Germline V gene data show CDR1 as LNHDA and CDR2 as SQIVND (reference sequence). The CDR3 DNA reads TGTGCCAGTAGTTACGACAGGGCCTCTGGAAACACCATATATTTT. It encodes CASSYDRASGNTIYF. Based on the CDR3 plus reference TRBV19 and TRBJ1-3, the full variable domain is DGGITQSPKYLFRKEGQNVTLSCEQNLNHDAMYWYRQDPGQGLRLIYYSQIVNDFQKGDIAEGYSVSREKKESFPLTVTSAQKNPTAFYLCASSYDRASGNTIYFGEGSWLTVV.

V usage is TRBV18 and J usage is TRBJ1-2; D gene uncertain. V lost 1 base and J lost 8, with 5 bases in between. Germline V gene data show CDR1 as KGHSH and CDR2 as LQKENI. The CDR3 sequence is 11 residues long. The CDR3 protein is CASSPREGYTF. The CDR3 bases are TGTGCCAGCTCACCACGTGAGGGCTACACCTTC. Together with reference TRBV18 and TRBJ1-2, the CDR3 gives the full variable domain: NAGVMQNPRHLVRRRGQEARLRCSPMKGHSHVYWYRQLPEEGLKFMVYLQKENIIDESGMPKERFSAEFPKEGPSILRIQQVVRGDSAAYFCASSPREGYTFGSGTRLTVV.

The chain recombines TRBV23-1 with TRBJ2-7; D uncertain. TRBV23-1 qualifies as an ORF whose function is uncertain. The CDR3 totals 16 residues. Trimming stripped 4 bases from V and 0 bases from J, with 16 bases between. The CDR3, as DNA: TGCGCCAGCAGTCTATCTTCCAGGCCAAGCTCCTACGAGCAGTACTTC. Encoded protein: CASSLSSRPSSYEQYF.

The chain's CDR3 is CATSREAGGRAGELFF. As DNA, the CDR3 is TGTGCCACCAGCAGAGAGGCAGGGGGGCGCGCCGGGGAGCTGTTTTTT. The chain recombines TRBV15 with TRBJ2-2; D perhaps matches TRBD1 (7 bases). There are 16 residues in the CDR3. The germline CDR1 and CDR2 sequences are LNHNV and YYDKDF (reference sequence). V was trimmed by 0 bases and J by 6 bases, leaving 14 bases between them.

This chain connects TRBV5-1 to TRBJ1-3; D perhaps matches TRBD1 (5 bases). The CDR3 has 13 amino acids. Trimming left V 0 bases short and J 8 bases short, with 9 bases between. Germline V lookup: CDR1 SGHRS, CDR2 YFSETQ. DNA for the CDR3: TGCGCCAGCAGCTTGGATTCGGGGGACACCATATATTTT. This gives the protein CASSLDSGDTIYF.

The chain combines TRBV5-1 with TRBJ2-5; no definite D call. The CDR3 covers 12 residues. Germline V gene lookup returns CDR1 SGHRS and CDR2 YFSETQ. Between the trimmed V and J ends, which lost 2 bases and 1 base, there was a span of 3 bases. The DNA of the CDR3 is TGCGCCAGCAGCTTAACCCAAGAGACCCAGTACTTC. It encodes CASSLTQETQYF.

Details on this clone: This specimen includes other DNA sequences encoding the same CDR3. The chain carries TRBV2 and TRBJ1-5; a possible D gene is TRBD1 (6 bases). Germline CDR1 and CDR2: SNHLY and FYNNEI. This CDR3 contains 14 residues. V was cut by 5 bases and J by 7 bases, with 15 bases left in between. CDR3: CASSPDRGAQPQHF. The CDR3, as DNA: TGTGCCAGCAGTCCGGACAGAGGCGCCCAGCCCCAGCATTTT.

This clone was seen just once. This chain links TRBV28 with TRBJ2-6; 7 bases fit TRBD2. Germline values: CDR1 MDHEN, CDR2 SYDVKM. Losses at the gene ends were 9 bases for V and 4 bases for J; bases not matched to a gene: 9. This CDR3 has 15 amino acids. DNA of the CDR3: TGTGCCAGTGGACTAGGACTTTTCGGGGCCAACGTCCTGACTTTC. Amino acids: CASGLGLFGANVLTF. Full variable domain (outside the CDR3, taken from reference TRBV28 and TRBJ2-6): DVKVTQSSRYLVKRTGEKVFLECVQDMDHENMFWYRQDPGLGLRLIYFSYDVKMKEKGDIPEGYSVSREKKERFSLILESASTNQTSMYLCASGLGLFGANVLTFGAGSRLTVL.

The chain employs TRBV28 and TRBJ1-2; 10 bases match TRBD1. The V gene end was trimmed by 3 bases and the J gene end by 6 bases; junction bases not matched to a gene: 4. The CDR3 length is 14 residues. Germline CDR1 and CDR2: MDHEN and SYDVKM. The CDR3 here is CASSLTGQGNGYTF. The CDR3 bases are TGTGCCAGCAGTTTGACGGGACAGGGGAATGGCTACACCTTC.

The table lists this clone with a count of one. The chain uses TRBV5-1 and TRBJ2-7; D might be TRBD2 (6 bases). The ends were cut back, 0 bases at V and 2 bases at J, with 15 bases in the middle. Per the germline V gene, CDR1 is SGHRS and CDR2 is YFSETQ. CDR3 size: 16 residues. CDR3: CASSLAGLLNTYEQYF. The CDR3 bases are TGCGCCAGCAGCTTGGCCGGACTACTTAATACCTACGAGCAGTACTTC. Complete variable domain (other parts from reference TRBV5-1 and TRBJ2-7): KAGVTQTPRYLIKTRGQQVTLSCSPISGHRSVSWYQQTPGQGLQFLFEYFSETQRNKGNFPGRFSGRQFSNSRSEMNVSTLELGDSALYLCASSLAGLLNTYEQYFGPGTRLTVT.

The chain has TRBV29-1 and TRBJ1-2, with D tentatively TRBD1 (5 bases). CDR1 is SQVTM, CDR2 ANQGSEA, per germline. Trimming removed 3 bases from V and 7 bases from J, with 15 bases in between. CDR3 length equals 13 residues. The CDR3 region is CSVDGGVSGGYTF. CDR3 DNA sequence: TGCAGCGTTGACGGGGGAGTGAGCGGTGGCTACACCTTC.

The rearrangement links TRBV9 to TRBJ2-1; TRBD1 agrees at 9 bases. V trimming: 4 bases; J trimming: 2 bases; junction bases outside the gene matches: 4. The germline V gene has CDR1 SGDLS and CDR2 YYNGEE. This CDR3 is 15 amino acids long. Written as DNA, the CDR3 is TGTGCCAGCAGCCCTGGACAGGGGACCTACAATGAGCAGTTCTTC. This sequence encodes CASSPGQGTYNEQFF.

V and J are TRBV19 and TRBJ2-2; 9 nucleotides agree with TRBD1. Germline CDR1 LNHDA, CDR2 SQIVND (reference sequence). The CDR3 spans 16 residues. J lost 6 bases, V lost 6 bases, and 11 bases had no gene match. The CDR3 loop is CASSPPVGQGSGELFF. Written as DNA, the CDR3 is TGTGCCAGTAGCCCCCCAGTGGGACAGGGATCCGGGGAGCTGTTTTTT.

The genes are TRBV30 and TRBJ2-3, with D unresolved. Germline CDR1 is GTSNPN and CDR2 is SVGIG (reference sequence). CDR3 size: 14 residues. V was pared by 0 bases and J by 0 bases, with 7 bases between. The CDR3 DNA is TGTGCCTGGAGTGTAGGAAAGAGCACAGATACGCAGTATTTT. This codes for CAWSVGKSTDTQYF.

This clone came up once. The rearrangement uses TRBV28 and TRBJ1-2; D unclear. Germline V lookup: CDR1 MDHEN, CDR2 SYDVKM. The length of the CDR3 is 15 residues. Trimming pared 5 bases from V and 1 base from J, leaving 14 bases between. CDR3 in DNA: TGTGCCAGCAGTGTGCTCACGACCAATAACTATGGCTACACCTTC. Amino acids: CASSVLTTNNYGYTF.

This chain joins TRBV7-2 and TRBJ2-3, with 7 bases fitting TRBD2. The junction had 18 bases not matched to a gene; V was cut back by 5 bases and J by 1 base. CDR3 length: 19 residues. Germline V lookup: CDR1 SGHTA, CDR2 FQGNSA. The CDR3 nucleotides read TGTGCCAGCAGCGTACCCCGCACAAGGCTAGCGGTACGCACAGATACGCAGTATTTT. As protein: CASSVPRTRLAVRTDTQYF.